This TCR beta chain was retrieved from a study of blood T cells in healthy people across ages. The second PCR ran about 6 to 11 cycles with a sample-barcoded 5' primer and J-beta primers. From each sample, at least 2.5 million paired-end reads containing CDR3 were obtained. A single record per CDR3 protein comes from TCRdb applying MiXCR to the 5' RACE reads. The data show over 750,000 distinct CDR3 sequences, 25% seen once. In this sample, this clonotype turned up a few times. This CDR3 region has 15 residues. Between the trimmed V and J ends, which lost 3 bases and 0 bases, there was a span of 13 bases. Germline CDR1 SQVTM, CDR2 ANQGSEA. The same specimen was also included in a second study, on T cells of mothers and their children. That paper adds: Reads recorded for TCR beta CDR3 numbered over 8.5 million per mother and about 3 million per child. In both related and unrelated pairs, TCR recombination output is shaped similarly by thymic selection.

This sequence originates from a boy between 10 and 17 years old in good health. Source material: blood. V is TRBV29-1 and J is TRBJ2-3; D gene ambiguous. This chain's CDR3 is CSVDSAESSTDTQYF. For the CDR3, the DNA is TGCAGCGTTGATTCTGCGGAATCTAGCACAGATACGCAGTATTTT.